The next 25 T cell receptor beta chains were all read from a single sample in a study of CD8+CD57+ T cells in acquired aplastic anemia. Whoever was chosen for sequencing had shown CD8+CD57+ cell expansion by flow cytometry. Genomic DNA templated the TCR beta VDJ and CDR3 profiling. TCRdb reanalysed the reads using MiXCR and keeps one entry per CDR3 protein. In the table there are under 500,000 distinct CDR3 sequences, about a third of which are singletons. Sequences were obtained from sorted CD4+, CD8+, or CD8+CD57+ T cells (not recorded which) from PBMCs. Receptor source: a human donor with aplastic anemia.

This clonotype was picked up many times. The chain combines TRBV29-1 with TRBJ1-2; D is unresolved. Germline values: CDR1 SQVTM, CDR2 ANQGSEA. Between the trimmed V and J ends, which lost 5 bases and 8 bases, there was a span of 18 bases. The CDR3 loop spans 13 amino acids. The CDR3: CSVPIGGPMGYTF. The CDR3 nucleotides are TGCAGCGTTCCCATTGGCGGTCCTATGGGCTACACCTTC.

J is TRBJ1-1 and V is TRBV5-6, with 9 bases matching TRBD1. The junction had 10 bases not matched to a gene; V was cut back by 4 bases and J by 6 bases. The germline V gene has CDR1 SGHDT and CDR2 YYEEEE. The CDR3 loop spans 15 amino acids. The CDR3 coding sequence is TGTGCCAGCAGCGGCCCGGACAGGGGACCCCCTGAAGCTTTCTTT. Its translation is CASSGPDRGPPEAFF.

This chain uses TRBV29-1 with TRBJ1-6; the match to TRBD1 covers 9 bases. This CDR3 region has 13 residues. V lost 7 bases, J lost 8 bases, and 6 bases stayed unmatched. Germline V lookup: CDR1 SQVTM, CDR2 ANQGSEA. The CDR3 is CSDEGQGHSPLHF. For the CDR3, the DNA is TGCAGCGATGAGGGACAGGGTCATTCACCCCTCCACTTT.

In this sample, this clonotype turned up once. The gene calls are TRBV11-1 and TRBJ2-1, with 11 nucleotides matching TRBD2. Trimming took 1 base from V and 2 from J; bases not matched to a gene: 4. The CDR3 totals 17 residues. Germline lookup yields CDR1 SGHAT and CDR2 FQDESV (reference sequence). Written as DNA, the CDR3 is TGTGCCAGCAGCTTAGTTGGGACTAGCGGCACCTACAATGAGCAGTTCTTC. It specifies CASSLVGTSGTYNEQFF.

This clonotype was picked up many times. This chain links TRBV2 with TRBJ1-1; TRBD1 is a possible D gene (6 bases). Germline V gene data show CDR1 as SNHLY and CDR2 as FYNNEI. The CDR3 runs to 13 residues. Trimming removed 1 base from V and 7 bases from J, with 10 bases in between. The CDR3 region is CASSEGSGVEAFF. CDR3 in DNA: TGTGCCAGCAGTGAAGGGTCAGGGGTTGAAGCTTTCTTT. Complete variable domain (other parts from reference TRBV2 and TRBJ1-1): EPEVTQTPSHQVTQMGQEVILRCVPISNHLYFYWYRQILGQKVEFLVSFYNNEISEKSEIFDDQFSVERPDGSNFTLKIRSTKLEDSAMYFCASSEGSGVEAFFGQGTRLTVV.

This clonotype was seen many times. The CDR3 sequence: CSAARTGPNYGYTF. The CDR3, as DNA: TGCAGTGCTGCCCGGACAGGACCTAACTATGGCTACACCTTC. The V call is TRBV20-1, the J call TRBJ1-2; 7 bases map to TRBD1. Losses at the gene ends were 5 bases for V and 0 bases for J; bases not matched to a gene: 6. In germline, CDR1 is DFQATT, CDR2 SNEGSKA (reference sequence). The CDR3 runs 14 residues.

This clonotype was seen ten or more times. The rearrangement uses TRBV29-1 and TRBJ1-6; no reliable D call. The V end lost 5 bases, the J end lost 4 bases, and 12 bases lay between the germline ends. The CDR3 has 14 residues. Germline-derived CDR1 and CDR2 are SQVTM and ANQGSEA. CDR3 coding DNA: TGCAGCGTTCGGGAATACGAGTATAATTCACCCCTCCACTTT. Translation gives CSVREYEYNSPLHF.

This clonotype has ten or more counts. The chain links TRBV7-3 to TRBJ2-5, with D maybe TRBD2 (5 bases). Germline CDR1 reads SGHTA; CDR2 reads FQGTGA. V was cut by 5 bases and J by 5 bases, with 9 bases left in between. CDR3 length: 12 amino acids. CDR3 coding DNA: TGTGCCAGCAGCATCCCGGGGGAGACCCAGTACTTC. Its translation: CASSIPGETQYF. Using reference TRBV7-3 and TRBJ2-5 for the parts outside the CDR3, the full variable domain is GAGVSQTPSNKVTEKGKYVELRCDPISGHTALYWYRQSLGQGPEFLIYFQGTGAADDSGLPNDRFFAVRPEGSVSTLKIQRTERGDSAVYLCASSIPGETQYFGPGTRLLVL.

This clonotype was found once. The genes are TRBV15 and TRBJ2-3, with D hard to call. V shed 1 base and J shed 2 bases, with 4 bases lying between them. Germline-derived CDR1 and CDR2 are LNHNV and YYDKDF (reference sequence). The CDR3 is made up of 13 amino acids. The DNA of the CDR3 is TGTGCCACCAGCAGAGCGACCACAGATACGCAGTATTTT. This gives the protein CATSRATTDTQYF.

The chain uses TRBV14 and TRBJ1-3; the D is unclear. This CDR3 has 15 amino acids. The V and J ends lost 2 bases and 2 bases respectively, with 10 bases between them. Germline values: CDR1 SGHDN, CDR2 FVKESK. The CDR3 coding sequence is TGTGCCAGCAGCCAACCCCAAGGGCCTGGAAACACCATATATTTT. It codes for CASSQPQGPGNTIYF.

To note about this clonotype: A much larger clone sits a single nucleotide away, making a read error possible. V is TRBV19 and J is TRBJ1-6, with D possibly being TRBD1 (6 bases). The length of the CDR3 is 13 residues. Germline loops: CDR1 LNHDA, CDR2 SQIVND (reference sequence). With 8 bases removed from V and 7 bases from J, the gap between germline ends came to 12 bases. CDR3 bases: TGTGCCAGTGGTGGCCAGGGGAATTCACCCCTCCACTTT. Translation: CASGGQGNSPLHF.

This clonotype was found a few times. CDR3 in amino acids: CASSQGGAPGGDSNQPQHF. The DNA for the CDR3 is TGTGCCAGCAGCCAAGGCGGGGCACCCGGAGGGGATAGCAATCAGCCCCAGCATTTT. V is TRBV4-2 and J is TRBJ1-5; weak D call: TRBD1 (5 bases). The CDR3 spans 19 residues. Trimming removed 1 base at V and 0 bases at J, with 19 bases between. The germline CDR1 and CDR2 sequences are LGHNA and YNFKEQ.

At least ten counts were recorded for this clonotype. The V gene is TRBV9, the J gene TRBJ1-1; D remains ambiguous. Germline CDR1 is SGDLS and CDR2 is YYNGEE. CDR3 size: 12 residues. V dropped 3 bases and J dropped 4 bases, with 7 bases sitting between them. CDR3 protein: CASSARGTEAFF. DNA for the CDR3: TGTGCCAGCAGCGCCCGGGGCACTGAAGCTTTCTTT.

The sample holds many counts of this clonotype. The chain has TRBV12-3 or TRBV12-4 and TRBJ1-6, with 8 bases fitting TRBD1. The CDR3 contains 13 residues. J lost 11 bases, V lost 2 bases, and 2 bases had no gene match. The CDR3 nucleotides are TGTGCCAGCAGTTTAAACAGGGGGGCACCCCTCCACTTT. Protein: CASSLNRGAPLHF.

The gene calls are TRBV29-1 and TRBJ1-2; TRBD1 might be the D (5 bases). CDR3 length equals 12 residues. V was cut by 4 bases and J by 5 bases, with 11 bases left in between. Germline CDR1 is SQVTM and CDR2 is ANQGSEA. CDR3 sequence (DNA): TGCAGCGTTGGGGGGGGAGGGTATGGCTACACCTTC. Amino acid sequence: CSVGGGGYGYTF.

This clonotype was seen just once. The V and J genes are TRBV19 and TRBJ2-1, with D perhaps matching TRBD2 (5 bases). This CDR3 is built from 13 residues. Germline V lookup: CDR1 LNHDA, CDR2 SQIVND (reference sequence). V was clipped by 11 bases and J by 2 bases, with 13 bases between them. DNA of the CDR3: TGTGCCTGGAGAAGGGAGCCCTACAATGAGCAGTTCTTC. Its translation is CAWRREPYNEQFF.

This clonotype was seen a handful of times. V gene TRBV11-1 combines with J gene TRBJ2-5, with 12 nucleotides matching TRBD2. The J segment lost 5 bases and the V segment lost 8 bases, leaving 12 bases of the junction unmatched. Germline CDR1 reads SGHAT; CDR2 reads FQDESV (reference sequence). The CDR3 covers 16 residues. This CDR3 reads CASAELLAGGEETQYF. CDR3 bases: TGTGCCAGCGCGGAACTACTAGCGGGGGGCGAGGAGACCCAGTACTTC. Looking up the rest from reference TRBV11-1 and TRBJ2-5 gives the full variable domain: EAEVAQSPRYKITEKSQAVAFWCDPISGHATLYWYRQILGQGPELLVQFQDESVVDDSQLPKDRFSAERLKGVDSTLKIQPAELGDSAMYLCASAELLAGGEETQYFGPGTRLLVL.

The chain combines TRBV19 with TRBJ1-2, with 9 bases fitting TRBD1. J lost 8 bases, V lost 5 bases, and 9 bases had no gene match. This CDR3 has 14 amino acids. CDR1 is LNHDA, CDR2 SQIVND, per germline (reference sequence). The CDR3 DNA follows: TGTGCCAGTAGTGTCGACAGGGGGGCGCGGGGCTACACCTTC. This codes for CASSVDRGARGYTF.

In its sample, this clonotype was seen many times. The V call is TRBV10-3, the J call TRBJ1-6, with no clear D. The CDR3 loop spans 13 amino acids. V shed 2 bases and J shed 11 bases, with 10 bases lying between them. The germline V gene encodes CDR1 ENHRY and CDR2 SYGVKD. The CDR3 DNA reads TGTGCCATCAGTGAGGCCGTGGTACCACCCCTCCACTTT. The encoded protein is CAISEAVVPPLHF.

This clonotype was detected only a few times. This sequence joins TRBV9 and TRBJ2-5; 10 bases match TRBD2. V trimming: 2 bases; J trimming: 5 bases; junction bases outside the gene matches: 6. The CDR3 totals 15 residues. CDR1 is SGDLS and CDR2 is YYNGEE in the germline V gene. The CDR3 DNA reads as TGTGCCAGCAGCGTGAGCGGGGGGGCCGGGGAGACCCAGTACTTC. It yields the protein CASSVSGGAGETQYF.

This clonotype has just a few counts. The chain carries TRBV14 and TRBJ2-7; TRBD2 might be the D (6 bases). In germline, CDR1 is SGHDN, CDR2 FVKESK. V dropped 5 bases and J dropped 3 bases, with 20 bases sitting between them. The CDR3 spans 16 residues. This CDR3 is CASSKSPGRPFYEQYF. In nucleotides, the CDR3 is TGTGCCAGCAGCAAATCCCCGGGGAGGCCCTTCTACGAGCAGTACTTC. Looking up the rest from reference TRBV14 and TRBJ2-7 gives the full variable domain: EAGVTQFPSHSVIEKGQTVTLRCDPISGHDNLYWYRRVMGKEIKFLLHFVKESKQDESGMPNNRFLAERTGGTYSTLKVQPAELEDSGVYFCASSKSPGRPFYEQYFGPGTRLTVT.

In its sample, this clonotype was seen many times. The chain links TRBV7-2 to TRBJ1-5, with D possibly TRBD1 on 5 matching bases. With 5 bases removed from V and 0 bases from J, the gap between germline ends came to 11 bases. Germline-derived CDR1 and CDR2 are SGHTA and FQGNSA. The CDR3 is 15 residues long. CDR3: CASSGQGYSNQPQHF. DNA for the CDR3: TGTGCCAGCAGCGGGCAGGGCTATAGCAATCAGCCCCAGCATTTT.

V and J are TRBV30 and TRBJ1-2, with D unclear. Germline CDR1 reads GTSNPN; CDR2 reads SVGIG (reference sequence). This CDR3 is built from 15 residues. V lost 2 bases and J lost 1, with 14 bases in between. CDR3 in DNA: TGTGCCTGGAGTCCCTTTTTGGGCAGTAACTATGGCTACACCTTC. Its translation is CAWSPFLGSNYGYTF.

Comment on this clonotype: No conserved phenylalanine or tryptophan ends this CDR3, so it is likely a read error. The CDR3 DNA reads as TGCAGTGCCCCGACAGTCTACAATGAGCAGTTCTAC. As protein: CSAPTVYNEQFY. The chain couples TRBV20-1 to TRBJ2-1, with a possible D match to TRBD1 (5 bases). The CDR3 contains 12 residues. Germline V lookup: CDR1 DFQATT, CDR2 SNEGSKA (reference sequence). V was clipped by 6 bases and J by 3 bases, with 9 bases between them.

V gene TRBV2 combines with J gene TRBJ2-7; possibly TRBD1 or TRBD2 for D (5 bases each). CDR1 and CDR2 from the germline V gene are SNHLY and FYNNEI. This CDR3 spans 12 amino acids. The ends were cut back, 10 bases at V and 7 bases at J, with 17 bases in the middle. The DNA of the CDR3 is TGTGCCACCGGGACGGCCGAGAGGGAGCAGTACTTC. Translating it yields CATGTAEREQYF.